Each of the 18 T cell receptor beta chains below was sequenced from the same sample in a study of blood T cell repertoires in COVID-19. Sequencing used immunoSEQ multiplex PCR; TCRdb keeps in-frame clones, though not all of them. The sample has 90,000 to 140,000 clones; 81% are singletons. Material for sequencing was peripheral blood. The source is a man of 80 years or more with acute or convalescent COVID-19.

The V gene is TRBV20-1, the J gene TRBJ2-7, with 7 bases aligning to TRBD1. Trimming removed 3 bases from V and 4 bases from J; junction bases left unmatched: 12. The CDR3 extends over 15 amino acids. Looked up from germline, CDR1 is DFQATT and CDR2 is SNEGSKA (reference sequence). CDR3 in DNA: TGCAGTGCTAGTTCCCCCAGGACAGGTTTTTACGAGCAGTACTTC. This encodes CSASSPRTGFYEQYF.

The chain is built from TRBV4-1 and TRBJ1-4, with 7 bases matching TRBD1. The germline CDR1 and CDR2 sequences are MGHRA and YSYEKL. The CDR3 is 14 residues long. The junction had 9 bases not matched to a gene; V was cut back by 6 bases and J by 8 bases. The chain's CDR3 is CASSKQGVREKLFF. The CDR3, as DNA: TGCGCCAGCAGTAAGCAGGGGGTAAGGGAAAAACTGTTTTTT.

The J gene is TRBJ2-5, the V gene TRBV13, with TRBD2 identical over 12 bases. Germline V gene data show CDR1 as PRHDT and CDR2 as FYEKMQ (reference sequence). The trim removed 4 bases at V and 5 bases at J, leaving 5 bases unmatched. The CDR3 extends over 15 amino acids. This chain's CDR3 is CASSSRLAGDETQYF. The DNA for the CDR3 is TGTGCCAGCAGCTCCCGACTAGCGGGAGATGAGACCCAGTACTTC.

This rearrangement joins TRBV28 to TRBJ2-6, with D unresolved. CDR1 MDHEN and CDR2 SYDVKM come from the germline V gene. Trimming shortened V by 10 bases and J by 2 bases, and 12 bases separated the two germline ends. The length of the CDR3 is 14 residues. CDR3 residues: CATIRVTGANVLTF. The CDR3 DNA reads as TGTGCCACAATCCGGGTAACTGGGGCCAACGTCCTGACTTTC.

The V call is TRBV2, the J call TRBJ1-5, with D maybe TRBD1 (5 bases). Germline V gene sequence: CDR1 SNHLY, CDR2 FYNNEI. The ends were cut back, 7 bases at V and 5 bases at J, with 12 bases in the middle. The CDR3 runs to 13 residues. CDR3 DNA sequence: TGTGCCAGCACTCGGGGGGGATATCAGCCCCAGCATTTT. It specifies CASTRGGYQPQHF.

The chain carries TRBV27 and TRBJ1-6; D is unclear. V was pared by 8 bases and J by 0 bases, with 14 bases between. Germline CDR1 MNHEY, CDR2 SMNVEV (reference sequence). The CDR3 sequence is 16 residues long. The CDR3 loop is CASGVAASSYNSPLHF. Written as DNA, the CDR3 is TGTGCCAGCGGTGTGGCAGCTAGCTCCTATAATTCACCCCTCCACTTT.

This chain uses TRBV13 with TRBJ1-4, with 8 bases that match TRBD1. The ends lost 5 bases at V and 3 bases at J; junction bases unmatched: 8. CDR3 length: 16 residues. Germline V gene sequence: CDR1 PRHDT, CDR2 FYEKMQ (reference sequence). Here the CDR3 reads CASSPQGALANEKLFF. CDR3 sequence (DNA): TGTGCCAGCAGCCCCCAGGGGGCTTTAGCTAATGAAAAACTGTTTTTT.

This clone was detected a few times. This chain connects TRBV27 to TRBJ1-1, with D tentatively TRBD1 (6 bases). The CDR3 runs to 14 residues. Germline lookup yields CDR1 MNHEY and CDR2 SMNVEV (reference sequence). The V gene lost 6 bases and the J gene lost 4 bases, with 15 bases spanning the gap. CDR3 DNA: TGTGCCAGCAGGAGACAGGTCCGGGGCACTGAAGCTTTCTTT. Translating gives CASRRQVRGTEAFF.

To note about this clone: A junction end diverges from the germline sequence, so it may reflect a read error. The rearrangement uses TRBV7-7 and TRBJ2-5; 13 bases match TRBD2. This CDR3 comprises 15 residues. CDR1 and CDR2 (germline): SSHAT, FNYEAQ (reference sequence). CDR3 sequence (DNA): TGTGCTAGCAGCACGACTAGCGGGAGGCAAGAGACCCAGTACTTC. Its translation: CASSTTSGRQETQYF.

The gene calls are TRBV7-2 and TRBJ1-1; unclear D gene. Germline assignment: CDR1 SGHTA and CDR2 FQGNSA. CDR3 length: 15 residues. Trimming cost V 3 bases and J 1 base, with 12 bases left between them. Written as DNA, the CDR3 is TGTGCCAGCAGCTTCGGGCGGGTGGGGAACACTGAAGCTTTCTTT. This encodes CASSFGRVGNTEAFF.

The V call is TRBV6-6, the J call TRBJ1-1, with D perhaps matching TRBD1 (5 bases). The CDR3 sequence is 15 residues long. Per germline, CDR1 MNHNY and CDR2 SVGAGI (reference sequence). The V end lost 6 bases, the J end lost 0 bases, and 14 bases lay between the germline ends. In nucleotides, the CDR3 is TGTGCCAGCAGAAACCAGGGTACAGTGAACACTGAAGCTTTCTTT. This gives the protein CASRNQGTVNTEAFF.

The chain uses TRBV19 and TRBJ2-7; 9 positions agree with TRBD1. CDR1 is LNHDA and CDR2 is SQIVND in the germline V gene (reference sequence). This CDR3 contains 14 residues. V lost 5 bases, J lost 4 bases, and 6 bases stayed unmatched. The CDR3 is CASSPRDREYEQYF. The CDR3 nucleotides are TGTGCCAGTAGTCCTCGGGACAGGGAATACGAGCAGTACTTC.

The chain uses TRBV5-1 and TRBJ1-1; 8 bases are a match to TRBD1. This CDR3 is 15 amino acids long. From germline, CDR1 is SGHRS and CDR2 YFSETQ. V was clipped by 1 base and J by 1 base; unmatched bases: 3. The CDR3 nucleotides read TGCGCCAGCAGCTTGTCCGGGACAGGGAACACTGAAGCTTTCTTT. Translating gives CASSLSGTGNTEAFF.

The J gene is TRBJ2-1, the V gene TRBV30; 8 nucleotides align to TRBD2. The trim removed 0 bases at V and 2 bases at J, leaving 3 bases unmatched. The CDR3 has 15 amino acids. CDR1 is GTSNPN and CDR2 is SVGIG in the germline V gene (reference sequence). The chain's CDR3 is CAWSVEREPYNEQFF. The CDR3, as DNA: TGTGCCTGGAGTGTCGAGCGGGAGCCCTACAATGAGCAGTTCTTC.

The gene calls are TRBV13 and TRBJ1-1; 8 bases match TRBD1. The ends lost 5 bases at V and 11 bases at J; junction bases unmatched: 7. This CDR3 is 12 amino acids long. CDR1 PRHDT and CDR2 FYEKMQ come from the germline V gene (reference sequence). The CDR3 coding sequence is TGTGCCAGCAGCCCGACAGGGGAGCGGGCTTTCTTT. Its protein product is CASSPTGERAFF.

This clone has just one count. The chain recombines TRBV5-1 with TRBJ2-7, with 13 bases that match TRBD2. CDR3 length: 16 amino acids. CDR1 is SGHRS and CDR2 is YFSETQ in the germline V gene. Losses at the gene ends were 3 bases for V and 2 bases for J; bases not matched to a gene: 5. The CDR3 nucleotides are TGCGCCAGCAGCTCGGGGACTAGCGGGGCTCCCTACGAGCAGTACTTC. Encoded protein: CASSSGTSGAPYEQYF.

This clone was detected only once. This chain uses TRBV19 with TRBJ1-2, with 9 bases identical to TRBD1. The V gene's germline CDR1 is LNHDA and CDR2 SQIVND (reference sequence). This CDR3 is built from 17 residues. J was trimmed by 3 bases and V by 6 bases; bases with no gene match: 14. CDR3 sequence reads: CASRTTGTGTLDYGYTF. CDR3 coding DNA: TGTGCCAGTAGAACTACCGGGACAGGGACACTAGACTATGGCTACACCTTC. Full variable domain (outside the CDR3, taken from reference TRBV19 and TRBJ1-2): DGGITQSPKYLFRKEGQNVTLSCEQNLNHDAMYWYRQDPGQGLRLIYYSQIVNDFQKGDIAEGYSVSREKKESFPLTVTSAQKNPTAFYLCASRTTGTGTLDYGYTFGSGTRLTVV.

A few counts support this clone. The CDR3 DNA sequence: TGTGCCAGTAGTGTACAGGGCCCCACTGAAGCTTTCTTT. Protein: CASSVQGPTEAFF. This chain connects TRBV19 to TRBJ1-1; TRBD1 is a possible D gene (6 bases). V lost 5 bases to trimming and J lost 4 bases, with 11 bases between them. Germline V lookup: CDR1 LNHDA, CDR2 SQIVND (reference sequence). The CDR3 contains 13 residues.